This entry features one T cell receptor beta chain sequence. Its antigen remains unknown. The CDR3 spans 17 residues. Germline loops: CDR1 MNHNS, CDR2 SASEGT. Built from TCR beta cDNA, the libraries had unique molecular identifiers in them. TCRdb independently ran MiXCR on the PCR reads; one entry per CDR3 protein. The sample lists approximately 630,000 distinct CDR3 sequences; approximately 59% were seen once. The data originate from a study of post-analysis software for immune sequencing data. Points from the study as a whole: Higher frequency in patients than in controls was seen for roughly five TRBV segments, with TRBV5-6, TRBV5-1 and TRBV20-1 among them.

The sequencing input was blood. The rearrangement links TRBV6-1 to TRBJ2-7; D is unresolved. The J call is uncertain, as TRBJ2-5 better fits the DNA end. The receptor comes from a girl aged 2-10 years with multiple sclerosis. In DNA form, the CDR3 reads TGTGCCAGCAGTGAAATCCTCCTCGTAGTCTGGGAAGAGACCCAGTACTTC. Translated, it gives CASSEILLVVWEETQYF.